These 30 T cell receptor beta chains originate from one sample sequenced in a study of human T cells and chemical hapten exposure. TCRdb called the RACE reads again in MiXCR, with one record for every CDR3 protein. The table shows tens of thousands of distinct CDR3 sequences, with 9.4% occurring only once. Documented time point: pre-sensitization, week 0. Stated treatment: therapeutic diphenylcyclopropenone sensitization with weekly scalp DPC. Sequenced material: whole blood, taken in connection with sensitization to the hapten diphenylcyclopropenone (DPC). The receptors originated from a woman between 40 and 50 years old with alopecia areata. Some clones in this sample may be carry-over from other donors' samples.

The rearrangement links TRBV19 to TRBJ1-4; D unclear. This CDR3 region has 11 residues. Per the germline V gene, CDR1 is LNHDA and CDR2 is SQIVND (reference sequence). Trimming took 6 bases from V and 8 from J, leaving 7 bases between them. CDR3 protein: CASRRNEKLFF. As DNA, the CDR3 is TGTGCCAGTAGAAGGAACGAAAAACTGTTTTTT. Supplemented by reference TRBV19 and TRBJ1-4, the full variable domain reads DGGITQSPKYLFRKEGQNVTLSCEQNLNHDAMYWYRQDPGQGLRLIYYSQIVNDFQKGDIAEGYSVSREKKESFPLTVTSAQKNPTAFYLCASRRNEKLFFGSGTQLSVL.

The table lists this clonotype with many counts. The CDR3 sequence: CASSYSRALAEAFF. As DNA, the CDR3 is TGTGCCAGCAGTTACTCCCGAGCCCTGGCTGAAGCTTTCTTT. The chain recombines TRBV6-2 or TRBV6-3 with TRBJ1-1, with D uncertain. The CDR3 is 14 amino acids. The germline CDR1 and CDR2 sequences are MNHEY and SVGEGT. The ends were cut back, 0 bases at V and 6 bases at J, with 11 bases in the middle.

This chain joins TRBV7-7 and TRBJ2-1; D uncertain. This CDR3 contains 15 residues. CDR1 SSHAT and CDR2 FNYEAQ come from the germline V gene (reference sequence). Trimming cost V 5 bases and J 0 bases, with 11 bases left between them. CDR3 amino acids: CASSPQPSSYNEQFF. The CDR3 DNA is TGTGCCAGCAGCCCACAACCGAGCTCCTACAATGAGCAGTTCTTC.

About this clonotype: A single base separates this from a much larger clone, so it may be a read error. The chain carries TRBV12-3 or TRBV12-4 and TRBJ2-3; unclear D gene. The CDR3 has 14 residues. The CDR3 sequence: CASGFSRFTDTQYF. DNA of the CDR3: TGTGCCAGCGGTTTTTCGCGATTCACAGATACGCAGTATTTT.

This clonotype was recorded many times. The chain carries TRBV19 and TRBJ2-2; D is ambiguous. The CDR3 covers 14 residues. Germline V CDR1 and CDR2: LNHDA, SQIVND (reference sequence). V lost 3 bases and J lost 7, with 12 bases in between. This chain's CDR3 is CASSIRTFGGELFF. The CDR3 DNA follows: TGTGCCAGTAGTATTCGGACGTTTGGCGGGGAGCTGTTTTTT.

This clonotype was counted ten times or more. This sequence joins TRBV5-5 and TRBJ2-7; 7 bases map to TRBD1. The CDR3 runs to 14 residues. V gave up 6 bases and J gave up 3 bases; unmatched junction bases: 9. Germline values: CDR1 SGHKS, CDR2 YYEKEE (reference sequence). CDR3 nucleotides: TGTGCCAGCACTCGACAGGGAGTGTACTACGAGCAGTACTTC. Translating gives CASTRQGVYYEQYF.

The V and J genes are TRBV10-3 and TRBJ2-7, with D tentatively TRBD1 (6 bases). Trimming took 4 bases from V and 5 from J, leaving 15 bases between them. Germline CDR1 is ENHRY and CDR2 is SYGVKD. The length of the CDR3 is 14 residues. The CDR3 nucleotides are TGTGCCATCAGTGGTCTGGCAGGGGTCCACGAGCAGTACTTC. Its protein is CAISGLAGVHEQYF.

This clonotype was recorded a few times. This chain joins TRBV9 and TRBJ2-3, with 8 bases fitting TRBD1. J gave up 0 bases and V 0 bases, and 15 bases lay outside the gene matches. This CDR3 is built from 20 residues. Germline CDR1 reads SGDLS; CDR2 reads YYNGEE. The CDR3 loop reads CASSVAGQGITKRSTDTQYF. The CDR3 DNA sequence: TGTGCCAGCAGCGTAGCAGGACAGGGCATCACTAAACGAAGCACAGATACGCAGTATTTT.

This clonotype was seen ten or more times. This chain joins TRBV7-2 and TRBJ2-5; D remains unclear. CDR1 is SGHTA and CDR2 is FQGNSA in the germline V gene. CDR3 length equals 14 residues. The germline V and J ends were trimmed by 0 bases and 2 bases, with 7 bases remaining between them. The CDR3 region is CASSLAGRQETQYF. Here the CDR3 DNA reads TGTGCCAGCAGCTTAGCCGGACGGCAAGAGACCCAGTACTTC.

This clonotype was counted between two and nine times. The chain is built from TRBV12-3 or TRBV12-4 and TRBJ1-3; weak D call: TRBD1 (5 bases). V lost 3 bases and J lost 2, with 11 bases in between. This CDR3 spans 15 amino acids. CDR3 nucleotide sequence: TGTGCCAGCAGTTTGAGGGGCGGAACTGGAAACACCATATATTTT. Translated, it gives CASSLRGGTGNTIYF.

The V gene is TRBV4-2, the J gene TRBJ2-6; 12 bases are shared with TRBD1. The junction had 4 bases not matched to a gene; V was cut back by 6 bases and J by 1 base. The CDR3 runs 17 residues. The germline V gene has CDR1 LGHNA and CDR2 YNFKEQ. As DNA, the CDR3 is TGTGCCAGCAGGACGGGACAGGGGGCTTCTGGGGCCAACGTCCTGACTTTC. Encoded protein: CASRTGQGASGANVLTF.

This clonotype was seen only a few times. The chain carries TRBV28 and TRBJ2-3; no clear D gene. The CDR3 runs to 14 residues. Germline V gene lookup returns CDR1 MDHEN and CDR2 SYDVKM. With 6 bases removed from V and 2 bases from J, the gap between germline ends came to 12 bases. DNA for the CDR3: TGTGCCAGCAGCTGGACGGGCTCCACAGATACGCAGTATTTT. Amino acid sequence: CASSWTGSTDTQYF.

The chain carries TRBV7-7 and TRBJ2-5, with D possibly being TRBD1 or TRBD2 (5 bases each). Trimming left V 5 bases short and J 4 bases short, with 14 bases between. Germline V lookup: CDR1 SSHAT, CDR2 FNYEAQ (reference sequence). The CDR3 has 14 residues. Here the CDR3 reads CASSRDGFLETQYF. The CDR3 DNA is TGTGCCAGCAGCCGGGACGGTTTCCTAGAGACCCAGTACTTC.

This clonotype was recorded many times. J is TRBJ1-5 and V is TRBV19; D possibly corresponds to TRBD1 (6 bases). The germline V gene encodes CDR1 LNHDA and CDR2 SQIVND (reference sequence). The CDR3 consists of 15 residues. V lost 4 bases and J lost 5, with 15 bases in between. The CDR3: CASSTLDREYQPQHF. The CDR3 coding sequence is TGTGCCAGTAGTACTCTGGACAGAGAGTATCAGCCCCAGCATTTT.

This clonotype was detected ten times or more. This chain joins TRBV24-1 and TRBJ2-1; TRBD1 agrees at 7 bases. The CDR3 covers 15 residues. Germline CDR1 reads KGHDR; CDR2 reads SFDVKD. With 5 bases clipped from V and 3 bases from J, the junction kept 6 bases outside the gene matches. The CDR3, as DNA: TGTGCCACCAGTGTCGAGACAGGGATCTACAATGAGCAGTTCTTC. This translates into CATSVETGIYNEQFF.

V usage is TRBV9 and J usage is TRBJ2-3; TRBD2 aligns across 11 bases. The V gene's germline CDR1 is SGDLS and CDR2 YYNGEE. There are 15 residues in the CDR3. V was pared by 5 bases and J by 2 bases, with 4 bases of the junction left unmatched. This CDR3 is CASSATSGDTDTQYF. The CDR3 DNA reads as TGTGCCAGCAGTGCGACTAGCGGGGACACAGATACGCAGTATTTT.

The sample holds many counts of this clonotype. The CDR3 protein is CASSQLNSNQPQHF. The CDR3 nucleotides are TGTGCCAGCAGCCAATTAAATAGCAATCAGCCCCAGCATTTT. This chain connects TRBV16 to TRBJ1-5; unclear D gene. Trimming took off 1 base at V and 0 bases at J, with 4 bases between the two ends. The germline V gene has CDR1 KGHSY and CDR2 FQNENV. CDR3 length equals 14 residues.

This clonotype was seen at least ten times. V usage is TRBV28 and J usage is TRBJ1-2; 7 bases fit TRBD1. In germline, CDR1 is MDHEN, CDR2 SYDVKM. This CDR3 region has 13 residues. V gave up 3 bases and J gave up 6 bases; unmatched junction bases: 4. The CDR3 DNA reads TGTGCCAGCAGTTTCCGACAGGGTGATGGCTACACCTTC. Amino acid sequence: CASSFRQGDGYTF.

This clonotype was seen repeatedly, ten times or more. This chain connects TRBV7-9 to TRBJ2-1, with 10 bases matching TRBD2. The CDR3 is made up of 15 amino acids. Germline assignment: CDR1 SEHNR and CDR2 FQNEAQ (reference sequence). J was trimmed by 3 bases and V by 7 bases; bases with no gene match: 6. This CDR3 is CASTQSGGVYNEQFF. CDR3 DNA sequence: TGTGCCAGCACCCAGAGCGGGGGGGTCTACAATGAGCAGTTCTTC.

In its sample, this clonotype was seen a few times. The J gene is TRBJ2-3, the V gene TRBV5-4; 7 bases agree with TRBD2. The CDR3 runs to 16 residues. With V trimmed by 0 bases and J by 4 bases, 8 bases remained unmatched. Germline V gene lookup returns CDR1 SGHNT and CDR2 YYREEE (reference sequence). CDR3 region: CASSLATGGGADTQYF. The DNA of the CDR3 is TGTGCCAGCAGCTTGGCGACGGGGGGAGGGGCAGATACGCAGTATTTT. Drawing the rest from reference TRBV5-4 and TRBJ2-3, the complete variable domain is ETGVTQSPTHLIKTRGQQVTLRCSSQSGHNTVSWYQQALGQGPQFIFQYYREEENGRGNFPPRFSGLQFPNYSSELNVNALELDDSALYLCASSLATGGGADTQYFGPGTRLTVL.

Ten or more counts support this clonotype. The CDR3 DNA follows: TGTGCCAGCAGCACAACCGGGACTAGCGAAGGTTATGAGCAGTTCTTC. This translates into CASSTTGTSEGYEQFF. This rearrangement joins TRBV7-9 to TRBJ2-1, with 10 positions matching TRBD2. The CDR3 has 16 residues. Germline loops: CDR1 SEHNR, CDR2 FQNEAQ (reference sequence). With 5 bases clipped from V and 8 bases from J, the junction kept 12 bases outside the gene matches.

In this sample, this clonotype turned up many times. The rearrangement joins TRBV12-3 or TRBV12-4 to TRBJ2-2, with D maybe TRBD1 (6 bases). The CDR3 loop spans 14 amino acids. V gave up 4 bases and J gave up 7 bases, with 13 bases separating them. CDR3 DNA: TGTGCCAGCAGTTCACAGGGAATCGGCGGGGAGCTGTTTTTT. It encodes CASSSQGIGGELFF.

The chain uses TRBV27 and TRBJ2-1, with D perhaps matching TRBD2 (5 bases). CDR3 size: 16 residues. The V gene's germline CDR1 is MNHEY and CDR2 SMNVEV (reference sequence). V shed 3 bases and J shed 4 bases, with 16 bases lying between them. CDR3 protein: CASSFLPEQRYNEQFF. The DNA of the CDR3 is TGTGCCAGCAGTTTTCTTCCGGAACAGCGGTACAATGAGCAGTTCTTC.

This clonotype was seen many times. V and J are TRBV7-8 and TRBJ2-2; 9 bases are a match to TRBD2. The CDR3 has 17 residues. Germline loops: CDR1 SGHVS, CDR2 FQNEAQ. The V segment lost 6 bases and the J segment 0 bases; nucleotides outside the gene matches: 8. DNA of the CDR3: TGTGCCAGCAGGTTCAGGACTAGCGTAGCGAACACCGGGGAGCTGTTTTTT. It encodes CASRFRTSVANTGELFF.

This clonotype was found many times. The chain has TRBV11-3 and TRBJ2-2; 8 bases agree with TRBD2. V trimming: 7 bases; J trimming: 4 bases; junction bases outside the gene matches: 5. Germline CDR1 reads SGHNT; CDR2 reads YENEEA. CDR3 length equals 14 residues. DNA for the CDR3: TGTGCCAGCATGCGGGGGGCGACCACCGGGGAGCTGTTTTTT. Protein: CASMRGATTGELFF.

This chain joins TRBV5-1 and TRBJ1-6; D gene uncertain. Germline CDR1 reads SGHRS; CDR2 reads YFSETQ. Trimming removed 4 bases from V and 2 bases from J, with 16 bases in between. The CDR3 extends over 17 amino acids. CDR3 region: CASSPEHPGAYNSPLHF. CDR3 DNA: TGCGCCAGCAGCCCTGAACATCCAGGCGCCTATAATTCACCCCTCCACTTT.

This clonotype was seen only a few times. V gene TRBV28 combines with J gene TRBJ2-3; D uncertain. CDR1 MDHEN and CDR2 SYDVKM come from the germline V gene. The CDR3 contains 19 residues. The ends were cut back, 4 bases at V and 4 bases at J, with 27 bases in the middle. The CDR3: CASSSYATSSQGPSDTQYF. The DNA of the CDR3 is TGTGCCAGCAGTTCCTACGCCACGTCCTCCCAAGGACCGTCAGATACGCAGTATTTT.

This clonotype was seen at least ten times. The gene calls are TRBV19 and TRBJ2-3, with D tentatively TRBD2 (6 bases). Trimming removed 5 bases from V and 0 bases from J, with 12 bases in between. Germline CDR1 and CDR2: LNHDA and SQIVND (reference sequence). The CDR3 is 15 amino acids. The CDR3 here is CASSRFGGSTDTQYF. CDR3 DNA: TGTGCCAGTAGTCGTTTCGGGGGTAGCACAGATACGCAGTATTTT.

The chain employs TRBV5-1 and TRBJ2-5, with 7 bases identical to TRBD2. Unmatched junction bases numbered 10, after V lost 4 bases and J lost 7 bases. This CDR3 is built from 14 residues. Germline V gene data show CDR1 as SGHRS and CDR2 as YFSETQ. CDR3 sequence: CASSPGLDSTTQYF. The CDR3, as DNA: TGCGCCAGCAGCCCAGGACTAGATTCGACGACCCAGTACTTC.

Ten or more counts support this clonotype. This chain uses TRBV11-1 with TRBJ2-5, with 7 bases that match TRBD2. The CDR3 covers 17 residues. Germline loops: CDR1 SGHAT, CDR2 FQDESV (reference sequence). V lost 5 bases, J lost 1 base, and 13 bases stayed unmatched. The CDR3: CASSAGRSGALQETQYF. The CDR3 DNA is TGTGCCAGCAGCGCGGGCCGAAGCGGGGCACTCCAAGAGACCCAGTACTTC.